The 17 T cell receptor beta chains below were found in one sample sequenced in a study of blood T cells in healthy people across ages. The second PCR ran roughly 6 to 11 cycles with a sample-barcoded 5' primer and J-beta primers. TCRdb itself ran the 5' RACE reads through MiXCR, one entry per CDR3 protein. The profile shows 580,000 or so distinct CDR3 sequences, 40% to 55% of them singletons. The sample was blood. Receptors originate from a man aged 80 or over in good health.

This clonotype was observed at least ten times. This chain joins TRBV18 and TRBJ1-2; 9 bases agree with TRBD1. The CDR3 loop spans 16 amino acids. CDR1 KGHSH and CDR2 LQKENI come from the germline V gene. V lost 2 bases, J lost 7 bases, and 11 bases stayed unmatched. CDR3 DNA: TGTGCCAGCTCACCAAACGAGCAGGGACAGGGTTTTGGCTACACCTTC. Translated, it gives CASSPNEQGQGFGYTF.

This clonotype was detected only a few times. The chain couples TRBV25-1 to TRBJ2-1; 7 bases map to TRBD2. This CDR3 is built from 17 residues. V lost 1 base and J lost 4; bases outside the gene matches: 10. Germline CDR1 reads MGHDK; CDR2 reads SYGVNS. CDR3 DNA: TGTGCCAGCAGTGAATTTCTTTCTAGCGGTTTGTACAATGAGCAGTTCTTC. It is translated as CASSEFLSSGLYNEQFF.

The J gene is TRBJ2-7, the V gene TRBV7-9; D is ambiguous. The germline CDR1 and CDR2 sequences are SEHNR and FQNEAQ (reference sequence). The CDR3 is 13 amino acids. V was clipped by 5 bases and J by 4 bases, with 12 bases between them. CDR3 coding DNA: TGTGCCAGCAGCCCCTCGGGCGAATACGAGCAGTACTTC. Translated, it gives CASSPSGEYEQYF.

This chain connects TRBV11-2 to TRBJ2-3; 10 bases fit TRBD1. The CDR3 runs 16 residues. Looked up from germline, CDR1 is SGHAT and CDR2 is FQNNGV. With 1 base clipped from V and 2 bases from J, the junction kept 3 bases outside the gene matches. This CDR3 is CASSLAGQGITDTQYF. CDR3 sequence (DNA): TGTGCCAGCAGCTTAGCGGGACAGGGGATCACAGATACGCAGTATTTT.

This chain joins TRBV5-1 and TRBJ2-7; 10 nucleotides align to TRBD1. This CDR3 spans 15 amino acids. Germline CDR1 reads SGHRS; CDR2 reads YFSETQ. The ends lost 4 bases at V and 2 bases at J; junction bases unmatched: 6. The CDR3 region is CASSKGQGTPYEQYF. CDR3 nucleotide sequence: TGCGCCAGCAGCAAGGGACAGGGGACTCCCTACGAGCAGTACTTC.

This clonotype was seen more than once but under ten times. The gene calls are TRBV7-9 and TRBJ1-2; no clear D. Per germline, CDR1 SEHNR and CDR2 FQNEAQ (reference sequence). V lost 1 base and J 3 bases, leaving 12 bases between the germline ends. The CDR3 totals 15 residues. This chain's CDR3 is CASSLVAGSDYGYTF. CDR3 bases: TGTGCCAGCAGCTTAGTGGCGGGGAGCGACTATGGCTACACCTTC.

The CDR3, as DNA: TGCAGCGTTGGCTCTAACTATGGCTACACCTTC. Protein: CSVGSNYGYTF. The V call is TRBV29-1, the J call TRBJ1-2, with D hard to call. The V end was cut by 4 bases, the J end by 0 bases, with 3 bases between. The V gene's germline CDR1 is SQVTM and CDR2 ANQGSEA. The CDR3 covers 11 residues. Looking up the rest from reference TRBV29-1 and TRBJ1-2 gives the full variable domain: SAVISQKPSRDICQRGTSLTIQCQVDSQVTMMFWYRQQPGQSLTLIATANQGSEATYESGFVIDKFPISRPNLTFSTLTVSNMSPEDSSIYLCSVGSNYGYTFGSGTRLTVV.

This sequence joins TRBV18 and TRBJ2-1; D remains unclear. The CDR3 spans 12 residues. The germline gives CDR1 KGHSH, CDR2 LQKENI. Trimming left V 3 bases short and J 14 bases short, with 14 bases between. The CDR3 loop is CASSPLLTQEFF. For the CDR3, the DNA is TGTGCCAGCTCACCGCTTTTGACTCAGGAGTTCTTC.

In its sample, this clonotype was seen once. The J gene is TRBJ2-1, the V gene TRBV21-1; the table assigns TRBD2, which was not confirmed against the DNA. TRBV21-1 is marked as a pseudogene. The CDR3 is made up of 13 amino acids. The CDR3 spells CASRQEAASKQFF. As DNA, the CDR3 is TGTGCCAGCAGGCAGGAGGCCGCTAGTAAGCAGTTCTTC.

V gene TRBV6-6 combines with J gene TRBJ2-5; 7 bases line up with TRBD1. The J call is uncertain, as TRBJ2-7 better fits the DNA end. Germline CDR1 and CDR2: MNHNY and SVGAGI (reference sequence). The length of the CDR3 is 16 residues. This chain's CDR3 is CASSYSPGQVTYEQYF. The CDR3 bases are TGTGCCAGCAGTTACTCGCCTGGACAGGTGACCTACGAGCAGTACTTC.

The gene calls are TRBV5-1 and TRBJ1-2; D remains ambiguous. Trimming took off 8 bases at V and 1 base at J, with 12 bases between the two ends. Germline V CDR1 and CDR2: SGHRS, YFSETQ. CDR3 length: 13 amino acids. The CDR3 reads CASRLEGNYGYTF. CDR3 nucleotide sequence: TGCGCCAGTCGGTTGGAGGGTAACTATGGCTACACCTTC.

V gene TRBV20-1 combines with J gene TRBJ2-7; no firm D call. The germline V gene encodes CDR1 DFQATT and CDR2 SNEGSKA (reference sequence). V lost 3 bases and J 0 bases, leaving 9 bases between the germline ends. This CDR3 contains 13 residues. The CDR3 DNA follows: TGCAGTGCTAGGCCCTCTAGCTCCTACGAGCAGTACTTC. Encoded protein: CSARPSSSYEQYF.

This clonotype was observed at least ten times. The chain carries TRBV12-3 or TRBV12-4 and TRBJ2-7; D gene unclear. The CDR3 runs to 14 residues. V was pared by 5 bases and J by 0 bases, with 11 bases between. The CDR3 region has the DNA TGTGCCAGCAGTAGGTGGAATCCCTCCTACGAGCAGTACTTC. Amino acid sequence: CASSRWNPSYEQYF.

In DNA form, the CDR3 reads TGTGCCAGCACCCGAGGGGACGTCCGAGGATCTGAAGCTTTCTTT. Protein: CASTRGDVRGSEAFF. This chain uses TRBV9 with TRBJ1-1, with D perhaps TRBD1 (5 bases). V lost 6 bases to trimming and J lost 6 bases, with 21 bases between them. CDR1 is SGDLS, CDR2 YYNGEE, per germline. The length of the CDR3 is 15 residues.

CDR3 sequence reads: CAIRGTSGIADTQYF. The CDR3 DNA reads as TGTGCCATCAGAGGGACTAGCGGGATAGCAGATACGCAGTATTTT. The chain uses TRBV10-3 and TRBJ2-3, with 13 bases matching TRBD2. Germline V lookup: CDR1 ENHRY, CDR2 SYGVKD. The ends lost 6 bases at V and 4 bases at J; junction bases unmatched: 4. The CDR3 sequence is 15 residues long.

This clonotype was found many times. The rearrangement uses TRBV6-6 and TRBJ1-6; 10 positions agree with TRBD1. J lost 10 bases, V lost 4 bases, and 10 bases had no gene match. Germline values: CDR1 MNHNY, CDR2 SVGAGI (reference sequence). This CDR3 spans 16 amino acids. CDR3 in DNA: TGTGCCAGCAGTTCTCGACCCGGGACAGGGGACTCACCCCTCCACTTT. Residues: CASSSRPGTGDSPLHF.

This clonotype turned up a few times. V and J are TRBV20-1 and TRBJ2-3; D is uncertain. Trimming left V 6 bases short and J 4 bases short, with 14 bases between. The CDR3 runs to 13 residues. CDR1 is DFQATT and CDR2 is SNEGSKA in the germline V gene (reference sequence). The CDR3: CSAWKLESDTQYF. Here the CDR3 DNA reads TGCAGTGCCTGGAAGTTGGAGTCAGATACGCAGTATTTT.